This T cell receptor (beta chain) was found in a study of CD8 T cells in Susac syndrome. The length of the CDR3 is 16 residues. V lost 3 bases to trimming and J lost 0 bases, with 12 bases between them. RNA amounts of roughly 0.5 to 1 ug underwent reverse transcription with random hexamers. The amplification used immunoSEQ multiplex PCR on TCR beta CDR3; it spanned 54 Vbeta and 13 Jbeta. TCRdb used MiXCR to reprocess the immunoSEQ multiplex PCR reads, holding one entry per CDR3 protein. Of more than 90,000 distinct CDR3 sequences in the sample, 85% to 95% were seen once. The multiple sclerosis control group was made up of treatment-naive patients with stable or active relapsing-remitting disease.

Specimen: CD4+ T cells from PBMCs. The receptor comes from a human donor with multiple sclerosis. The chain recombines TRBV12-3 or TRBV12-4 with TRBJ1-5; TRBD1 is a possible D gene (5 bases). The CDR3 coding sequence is TGTGCCAGCAGTTTTTTAGGGGATCTTAGCAATCAGCCCCAGCATTTT. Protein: CASSFLGDLSNQPQHF.